Given below is one TCR beta chain in context. This sample stems from a study of OX40 agonist ivuxolimab in advanced cancers. Profiling relied on immunoSEQ multiplex PCR, and the TCRdb table lists in-frame clones only, not all of them. The sample records under 80,000 clones, about nine tenths being singletons. CDR3 length: 14 residues. V lost 6 bases to trimming and J lost 1 base, with 12 bases between them. From germline, CDR1 is SNHLY and CDR2 FYNNEI. The V gene is TRBV2, the J gene TRBJ1-1; tentatively, D is TRBD1 (6 bases). This TCR was recovered from an adult with an advanced solid tumor such as melanoma, head and neck, liver or kidney cancer. The starting material was CD4+ or CD8+ T cells sorted from blood, obtained in a trial of the OX40 agonist ivuxolimab. For the CDR3, the DNA is TGTGCCAGCAGGGGGGGCAGAGCGAACACTGAAGCTTTCTTT. Translated: CASRGGRANTEAFF. The whole variable domain, remainder taken from reference TRBV2 and TRBJ1-1, is EPEVTQTPSHQVTQMGQEVILRCVPISNHLYFYWYRQILGQKVEFLVSFYNNEISEKSEIFDDQFSVERPDGSNFTLKIRSTKLEDSAMYFCASRGGRANTEAFFGQGTRLTVV.